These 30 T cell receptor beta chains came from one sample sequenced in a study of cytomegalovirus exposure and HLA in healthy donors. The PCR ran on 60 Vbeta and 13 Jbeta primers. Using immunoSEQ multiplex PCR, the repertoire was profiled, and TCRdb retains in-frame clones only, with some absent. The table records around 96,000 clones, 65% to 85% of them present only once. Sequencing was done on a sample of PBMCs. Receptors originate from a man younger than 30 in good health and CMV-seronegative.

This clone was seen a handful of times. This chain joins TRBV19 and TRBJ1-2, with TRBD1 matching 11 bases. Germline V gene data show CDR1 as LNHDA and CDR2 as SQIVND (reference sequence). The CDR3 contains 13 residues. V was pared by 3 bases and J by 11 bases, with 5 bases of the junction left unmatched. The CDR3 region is CASSIGTGGTYTF. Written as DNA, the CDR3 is TGTGCCAGTAGTATCGGGACAGGGGGAACGTACACCTTC.

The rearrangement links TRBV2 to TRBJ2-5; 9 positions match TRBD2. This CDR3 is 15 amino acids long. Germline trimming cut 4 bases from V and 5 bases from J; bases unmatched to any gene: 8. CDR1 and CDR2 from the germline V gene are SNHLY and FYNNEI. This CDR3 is CASSAGRGGIETQYF. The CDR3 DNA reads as TGTGCCAGCAGTGCGGGGCGGGGGGGCATCGAGACCCAGTACTTC.

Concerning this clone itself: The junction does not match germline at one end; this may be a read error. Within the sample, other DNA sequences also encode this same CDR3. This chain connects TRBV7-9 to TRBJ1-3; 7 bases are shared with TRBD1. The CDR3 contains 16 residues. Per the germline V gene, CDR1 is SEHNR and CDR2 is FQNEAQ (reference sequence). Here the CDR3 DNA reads TGTTCCAGCAGCTCCTCCGGGACAGTCTCTGGAAACACCATATATTTT. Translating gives CSSSSSGTVSGNTIYF.

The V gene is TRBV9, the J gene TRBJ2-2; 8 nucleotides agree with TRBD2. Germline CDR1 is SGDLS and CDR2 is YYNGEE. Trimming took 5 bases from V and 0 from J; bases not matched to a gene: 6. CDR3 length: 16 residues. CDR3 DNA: TGTGCCAGCAGTGAGAGCGGGAGCCCGAACACCGGGGAGCTGTTTTTT. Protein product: CASSESGSPNTGELFF.

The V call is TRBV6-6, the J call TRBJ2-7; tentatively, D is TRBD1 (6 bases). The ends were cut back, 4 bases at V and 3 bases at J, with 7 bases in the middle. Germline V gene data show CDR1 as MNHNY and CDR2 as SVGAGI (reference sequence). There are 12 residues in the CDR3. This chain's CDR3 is CASSSDSYEQYF. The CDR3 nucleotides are TGTGCCAGCAGTTCGGACAGCTACGAGCAGTACTTC.

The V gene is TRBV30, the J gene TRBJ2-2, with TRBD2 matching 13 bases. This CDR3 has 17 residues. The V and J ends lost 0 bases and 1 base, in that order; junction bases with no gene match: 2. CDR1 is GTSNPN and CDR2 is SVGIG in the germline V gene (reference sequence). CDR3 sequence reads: CAWSVRTSGGNTGELFF. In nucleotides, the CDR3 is TGTGCCTGGAGTGTGCGGACTAGCGGGGGGAACACCGGGGAGCTGTTTTTT.

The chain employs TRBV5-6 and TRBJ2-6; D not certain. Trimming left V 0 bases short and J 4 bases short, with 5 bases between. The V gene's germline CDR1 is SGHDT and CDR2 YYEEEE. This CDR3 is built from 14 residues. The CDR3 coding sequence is TGTGCCAGCAGCTTGGAGCCGGGGGCCAACGTCCTGACTTTC. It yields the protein CASSLEPGANVLTF.

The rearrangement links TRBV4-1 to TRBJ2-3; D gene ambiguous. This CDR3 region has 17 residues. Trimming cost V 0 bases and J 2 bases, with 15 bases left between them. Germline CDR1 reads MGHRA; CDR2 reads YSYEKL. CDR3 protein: CASSQDNLGSYTDTQYF. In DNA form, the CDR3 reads TGCGCCAGCAGCCAAGATAATCTGGGCAGCTACACAGATACGCAGTATTTT.

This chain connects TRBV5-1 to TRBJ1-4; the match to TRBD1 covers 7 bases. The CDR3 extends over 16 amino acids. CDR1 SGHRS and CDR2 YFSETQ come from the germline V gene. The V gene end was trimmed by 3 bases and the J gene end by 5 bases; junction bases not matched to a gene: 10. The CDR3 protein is CASSSLFRDSNEKLFF. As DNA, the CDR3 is TGCGCCAGCAGCTCCCTTTTCCGGGACAGCAATGAAAAACTGTTTTTT.

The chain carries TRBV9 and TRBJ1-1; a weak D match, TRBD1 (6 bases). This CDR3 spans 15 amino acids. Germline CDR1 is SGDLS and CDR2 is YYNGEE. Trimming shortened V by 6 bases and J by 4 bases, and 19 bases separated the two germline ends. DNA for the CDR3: TGTGCCAGCAACGCGTGGGGGGGCACAGGCACTGAAGCTTTCTTT. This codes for CASNAWGGTGTEAFF.

DNA of the CDR3: TGTGCTAGTGGTTTGGGGGACAGGGGGCTTTCGGATGGCTACACCTTC. This sequence encodes CASGLGDRGLSDGYTF. The chain couples TRBV12-5 to TRBJ1-2, with TRBD1 matching 12 bases. The trim removed 1 base at V and 6 bases at J, leaving 6 bases unmatched. The CDR3 extends over 16 amino acids. CDR1 and CDR2 (germline): LGHNT, FRNRAP.

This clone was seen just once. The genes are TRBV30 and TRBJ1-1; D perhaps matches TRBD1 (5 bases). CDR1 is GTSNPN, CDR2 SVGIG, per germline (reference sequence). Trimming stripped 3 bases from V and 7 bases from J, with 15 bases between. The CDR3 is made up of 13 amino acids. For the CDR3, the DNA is TGTGCCTGGAGGTCGGACATCTGGAATGAAGCTTTCTTT. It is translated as CAWRSDIWNEAFF.

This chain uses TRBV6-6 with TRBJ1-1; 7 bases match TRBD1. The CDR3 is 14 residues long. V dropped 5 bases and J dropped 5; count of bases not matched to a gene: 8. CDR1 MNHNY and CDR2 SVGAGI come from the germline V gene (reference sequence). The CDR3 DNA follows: TGTGCCAGCAGTGCGCGAGCAGGGGGGACTGAAGCTTTCTTT. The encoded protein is CASSARAGGTEAFF.

The CDR3 sequence is CASSFEATDTQYF. The CDR3 DNA follows: TGCGCCAGCAGCTTTGAAGCTACAGATACGCAGTATTTT. This chain uses TRBV5-1 with TRBJ2-3; D call uncertain. Trimming removed 2 bases at V and 3 bases at J, with 7 bases between. Germline CDR1 SGHRS, CDR2 YFSETQ. This CDR3 region has 13 residues.

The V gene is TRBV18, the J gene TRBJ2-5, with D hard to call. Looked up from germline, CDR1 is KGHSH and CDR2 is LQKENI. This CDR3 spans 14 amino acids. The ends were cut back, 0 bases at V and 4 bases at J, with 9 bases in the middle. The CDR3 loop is CASSPPGDRETQYF. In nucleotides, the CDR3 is TGTGCCAGCTCACCACCCGGAGATCGAGAGACCCAGTACTTC.

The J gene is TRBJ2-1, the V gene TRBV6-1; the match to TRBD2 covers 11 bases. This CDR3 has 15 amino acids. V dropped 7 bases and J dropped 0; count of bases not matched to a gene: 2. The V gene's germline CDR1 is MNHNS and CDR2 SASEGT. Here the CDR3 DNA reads TGTGCCAGCACTAGCGGGGGGTACTCCTACAATGAGCAGTTCTTC. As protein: CASTSGGYSYNEQFF.

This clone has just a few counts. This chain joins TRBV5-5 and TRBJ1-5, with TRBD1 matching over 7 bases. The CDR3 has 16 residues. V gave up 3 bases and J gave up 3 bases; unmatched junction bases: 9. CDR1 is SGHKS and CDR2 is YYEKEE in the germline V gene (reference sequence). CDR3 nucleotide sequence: TGTGCCAGCAGCTCCGCCGGGACAGTGGCCAATCAGCCCCAGCATTTT. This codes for CASSSAGTVANQPQHF.

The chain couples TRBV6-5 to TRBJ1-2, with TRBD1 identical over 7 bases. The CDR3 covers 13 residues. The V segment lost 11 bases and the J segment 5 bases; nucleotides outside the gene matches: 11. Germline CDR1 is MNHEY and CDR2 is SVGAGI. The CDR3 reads CAGLTTGSYGYTF. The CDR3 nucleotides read TGTGCCGGATTAACGACAGGGTCTTATGGCTACACCTTC.

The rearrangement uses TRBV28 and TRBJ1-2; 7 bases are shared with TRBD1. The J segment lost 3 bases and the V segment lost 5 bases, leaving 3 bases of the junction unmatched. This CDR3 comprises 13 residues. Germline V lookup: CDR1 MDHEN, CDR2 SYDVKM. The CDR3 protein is CASSVTGDYGYTF. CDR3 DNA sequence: TGTGCCAGCAGTGTAACAGGGGACTATGGCTACACCTTC.

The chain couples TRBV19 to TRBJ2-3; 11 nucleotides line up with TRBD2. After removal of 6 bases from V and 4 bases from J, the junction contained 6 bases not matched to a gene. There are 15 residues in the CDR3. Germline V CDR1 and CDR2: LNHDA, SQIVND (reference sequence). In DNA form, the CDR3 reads TGTGCCAGTAGCCGTAGCGGGGGGGCCGCAGATACGCAGTATTTT. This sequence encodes CASSRSGGAADTQYF.

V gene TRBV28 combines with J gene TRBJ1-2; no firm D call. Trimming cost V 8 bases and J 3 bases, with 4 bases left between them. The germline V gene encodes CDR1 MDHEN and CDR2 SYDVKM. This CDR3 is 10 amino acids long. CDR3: CASSDYGYTF. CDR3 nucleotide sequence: TGTGCCAGCTCTGACTATGGCTACACCTTC.

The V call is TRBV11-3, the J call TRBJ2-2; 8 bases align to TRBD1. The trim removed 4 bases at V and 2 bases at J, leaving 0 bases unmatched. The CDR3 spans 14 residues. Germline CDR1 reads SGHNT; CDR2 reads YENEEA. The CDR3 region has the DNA TGTGCCAGCAGCTCAGGGGGCAACACCGGGGAGCTGTTTTTT. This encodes CASSSGGNTGELFF.

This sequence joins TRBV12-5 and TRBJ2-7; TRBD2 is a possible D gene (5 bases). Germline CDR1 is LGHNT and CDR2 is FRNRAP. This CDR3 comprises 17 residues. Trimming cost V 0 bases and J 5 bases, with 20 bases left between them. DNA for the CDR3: TGTGCTAGTGGTTTGGTCCCAATTAGCCCGGGAAGCCACGAGCAGTACTTC. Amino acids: CASGLVPISPGSHEQYF.

CDR3 region: CASSLGGGGSYEQYF. CDR3 nucleotides: TGCGCCAGCAGCTTGGGCGGGGGAGGCTCCTACGAGCAGTACTTC. J is TRBJ2-7 and V is TRBV5-1; 7 positions match TRBD2. The CDR3 loop spans 15 amino acids. V dropped 0 bases and J dropped 0; count of bases not matched to a gene: 3. Germline-derived CDR1 and CDR2 are SGHRS and YFSETQ.

The CDR3 loop reads CASSFLDRGDGYTF. CDR3 DNA sequence: TGCGCCAGCAGCTTCCTGGACAGGGGGGATGGCTACACCTTC. The chain recombines TRBV5-1 with TRBJ1-2, with 10 nucleotides matching TRBD1. Unmatched junction bases numbered 4, after V lost 2 bases and J lost 6 bases. CDR3 length equals 14 residues. Germline V CDR1 and CDR2: SGHRS, YFSETQ.

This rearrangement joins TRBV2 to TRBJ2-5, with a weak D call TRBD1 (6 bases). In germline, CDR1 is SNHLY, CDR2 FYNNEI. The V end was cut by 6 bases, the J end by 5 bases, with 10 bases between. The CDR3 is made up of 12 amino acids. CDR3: CASSTGLETQYF. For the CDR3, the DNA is TGTGCCAGCAGCACAGGGCTGGAGACCCAGTACTTC. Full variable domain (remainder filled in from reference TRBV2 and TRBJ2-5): EPEVTQTPSHQVTQMGQEVILRCVPISNHLYFYWYRQILGQKVEFLVSFYNNEISEKSEIFDDQFSVERPDGSNFTLKIRSTKLEDSAMYFCASSTGLETQYFGPGTRLLVL.

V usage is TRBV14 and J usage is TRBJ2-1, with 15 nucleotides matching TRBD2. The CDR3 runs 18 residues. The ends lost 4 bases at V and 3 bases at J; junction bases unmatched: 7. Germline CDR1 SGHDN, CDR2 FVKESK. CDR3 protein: CASSPGTSGGPSYNEQFF. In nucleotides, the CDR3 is TGTGCCAGCAGCCCAGGGACTAGCGGGGGGCCTAGCTACAATGAGCAGTTCTTC.

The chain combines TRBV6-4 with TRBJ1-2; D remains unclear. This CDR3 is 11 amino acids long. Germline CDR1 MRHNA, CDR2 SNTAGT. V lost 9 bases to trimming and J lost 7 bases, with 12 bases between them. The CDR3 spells CAREWAAGYTF. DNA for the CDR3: TGTGCCAGGGAATGGGCCGCTGGCTACACCTTC.

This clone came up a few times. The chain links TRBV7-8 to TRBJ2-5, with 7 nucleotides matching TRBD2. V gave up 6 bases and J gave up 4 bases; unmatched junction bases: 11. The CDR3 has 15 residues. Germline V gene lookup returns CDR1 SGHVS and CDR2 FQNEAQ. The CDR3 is CASSPNGGRGETQYF. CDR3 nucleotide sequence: TGTGCCAGCAGTCCAAACGGGGGGAGGGGAGAGACCCAGTACTTC. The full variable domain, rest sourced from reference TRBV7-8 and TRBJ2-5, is GAGVSQSPRYKVAKRGQDVALRCDPISGHVSLFWYQQALGQGPEFLTYFQNEAQLDKSGLPSDRFFAERPEGSVSTLKIQRTQQEDSAVYLCASSPNGGRGETQYFGPGTRLLVL.

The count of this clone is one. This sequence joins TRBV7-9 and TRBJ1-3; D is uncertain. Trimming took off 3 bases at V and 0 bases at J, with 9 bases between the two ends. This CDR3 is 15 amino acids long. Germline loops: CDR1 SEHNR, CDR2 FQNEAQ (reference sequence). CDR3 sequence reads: CASSLMASSGNTIYF. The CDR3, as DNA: TGTGCCAGCAGCTTGATGGCCTCCTCTGGAAACACCATATATTTT.